This T cell receptor (beta chain) was documented in a study of blood T cell repertoires in COVID-19. About the research overall: Donors in the United States, Italy and Spain gave samples during acute or convalescent COVID-19.

In terms of age and location, participants ranged from about 18 to 95 years and lived in about 25 US areas. Exposed participants came across a COVID-19 case within 2 weeks before study entry. TCRdb's copy holds only in-frame clones and misses some; the assay was immunoSEQ multiplex PCR. The sample holds hundreds of thousands of clones, roughly nine tenths seen once. The CDR3 has 16 amino acids. Germline V gene sequence: CDR1 SGHDT, CDR2 YYEEEE. V lost 6 bases, J lost 4 bases, and 11 bases stayed unmatched. The TCR originated in a woman in her forties or fifties who had been exposed to COVID-19. The rearrangement joins TRBV5-6 to TRBJ2-2; 8 bases align to TRBD2. Material: PBMCs or T cells enriched from blood (not recorded which). The CDR3 sequence is CASTFPRGGPTGELFF. The DNA of the CDR3 is TGTGCCAGCACCTTCCCCCGGGGGGGCCCCACCGGGGAGCTGTTTTTT. The full variable domain, its missing parts supplied by reference TRBV5-6 and TRBJ2-2, is DAGVTQSPTHLIKTRGQQVTLRCSPKSGHDTVSWYQQALGQGPQFIFQYYEEEERQRGNFPDRFSGHQFPNYSSELNVNALLLGDSALYLCASTFPRGGPTGELFFGEGSRLTVL.